The 30 T cell receptor beta chains in this list originate from one sample, sequenced in a study of OX40 agonist ivuxolimab in advanced cancers. Here immunoSEQ multiplex PCR was the method, and the copy in TCRdb shows in-frame clones only, minus some. This table has 90,000 to 150,000 clones, approximately 92% appearing once. Sequences were derived from CD4+ or CD8+ T cells sorted from blood, sampled in a trial of the OX40 agonist ivuxolimab. These receptors came from an adult with an advanced solid tumor such as melanoma, head and neck, liver or kidney cancer.

The chain carries TRBV11-2 and TRBJ2-3; 12 positions match TRBD2. With V trimmed by 5 bases and J by 2 bases, 8 bases remained unmatched. Per the germline V gene, CDR1 is SGHAT and CDR2 is FQNNGV. The CDR3 covers 17 residues. The CDR3 nucleotides read TGTGCCAGCAGCCCAAACGGACTAGCGGGGAACACAGATACGCAGTATTTT. Its translation is CASSPNGLAGNTDTQYF.

The rearrangement links TRBV7-9 to TRBJ1-6; 9 nucleotides line up with TRBD1. V gave up 2 bases and J gave up 9 bases; unmatched junction bases: 11. Germline CDR1 is SEHNR and CDR2 is FQNEAQ (reference sequence). This CDR3 contains 17 residues. The CDR3 nucleotides read TGTGCCAGCAGCTTAATAGGGCCGGGACAGGGAGGTTCACCCCTCCACTTT. Translation: CASSLIGPGQGGSPLHF.

This chain uses TRBV7-2 with TRBJ1-5; D gene uncertain. The V gene lost 4 bases and the J gene lost 1 base, with 11 bases spanning the gap. This CDR3 spans 15 amino acids. Germline CDR1 SGHTA, CDR2 FQGNSA. The CDR3 coding sequence is TGTGCCAGCAGCTGGGTGGGCGGGAGCAATCAGCCCCAGCATTTT. Its translation is CASSWVGGSNQPQHF. The full variable domain, its missing parts supplied by reference TRBV7-2 and TRBJ1-5, is GAGVSQSPSNKVTEKGKDVELRCDPISGHTALYWYRQSLGQGLEFLIYFQGNSAPDKSGLPSDRFSAERTGGSVSTLTIQRTQQEDSAVYLCASSWVGGSNQPQHFGDGTRLSIL.

This chain connects TRBV11-2 to TRBJ2-1; 9 bases agree with TRBD1. Germline-derived CDR1 and CDR2 are SGHAT and FQNNGV. This CDR3 comprises 15 residues. V gave up 1 base and J gave up 3 bases; unmatched junction bases: 1. CDR3 protein: CASSLAGQGYNEQFF. The DNA for the CDR3 is TGTGCCAGCAGCTTAGCGGGACAGGGCTACAATGAGCAGTTCTTC.

This clone appeared a few times. The rearrangement links TRBV28 to TRBJ1-5; D gene ambiguous. CDR3 size: 14 residues. Germline V CDR1 and CDR2: MDHEN, SYDVKM. Trimming shortened V by 3 bases and J by 5 bases, and 11 bases separated the two germline ends. For the CDR3, the DNA is TGTGCCAGCAGTTTGGGAGCGGTCCATCAGCCCCAGCATTTT. Translating gives CASSLGAVHQPQHF.

The chain carries TRBV27 and TRBJ2-2; either TRBD1 or TRBD2 may fit D (5 bases each). CDR1 and CDR2 from the germline V gene are MNHEY and SMNVEV (reference sequence). CDR3 length: 17 residues. V was pared by 3 bases and J by 4 bases, with 18 bases between. CDR3 loop: CASSFNPRVRGTGELFF. CDR3 nucleotide sequence: TGTGCCAGCAGTTTCAATCCCAGGGTTCGGGGCACCGGGGAGCTGTTTTTT.

This sequence joins TRBV19 and TRBJ2-2, with D maybe TRBD2 (6 bases). The CDR3 runs to 16 residues. The germline V gene has CDR1 LNHDA and CDR2 SQIVND (reference sequence). Deletions cut 1 base from V and 4 bases from J, with 13 bases between. This CDR3 reads CASSIGGVSLTGELFF. Here the CDR3 DNA reads TGTGCCAGTAGTATAGGGGGGGTCAGTCTCACCGGGGAGCTGTTTTTT. The full variable domain, with the rest looked up from reference TRBV19 and TRBJ2-2, is DGGITQSPKYLFRKEGQNVTLSCEQNLNHDAMYWYRQDPGQGLRLIYYSQIVNDFQKGDIAEGYSVSREKKESFPLTVTSAQKNPTAFYLCASSIGGVSLTGELFFGEGSRLTVL.

This rearrangement joins TRBV4-3 to TRBJ2-2; a weak D match, TRBD1 (6 bases). The CDR3 loop spans 16 amino acids. Trimming removed 4 bases at V and 7 bases at J, with 19 bases between. The V gene's germline CDR1 is LGHNA and CDR2 YSLEER. This chain's CDR3 is CASSPRDKGLLGELFF. For the CDR3, the DNA is TGCGCCAGCAGCCCCCGGGACAAAGGGCTCCTCGGGGAGCTGTTTTTT.

V usage is TRBV10-3 and J usage is TRBJ1-2; D gene ambiguous. Germline CDR1 is ENHRY and CDR2 is SYGVKD. The CDR3 is 14 residues long. V lost 2 bases to trimming and J lost 4 bases, with 11 bases between them. The chain's CDR3 is CAISEGSGAYGYTF. CDR3 in DNA: TGTGCCATCAGTGAGGGGTCAGGAGCCTATGGCTACACCTTC.

V usage is TRBV7-9 and J usage is TRBJ1-4; D possibly corresponds to TRBD1 (6 bases). In germline, CDR1 is SEHNR, CDR2 FQNEAQ (reference sequence). This CDR3 spans 15 amino acids. V was pared by 2 bases and J by 3 bases, with 10 bases between. This CDR3 is CASSLSTGPNEKLFF. DNA for the CDR3: TGTGCCAGCAGCTTATCAACAGGGCCTAATGAAAAACTGTTTTTT.

The V gene is TRBV27, the J gene TRBJ2-3, with a tentative D call TRBD2 (6 bases). The CDR3 totals 16 residues. V lost 5 bases, J lost 1 base, and 16 bases lay in between. The germline CDR1 and CDR2 sequences are MNHEY and SMNVEV (reference sequence). In nucleotides, the CDR3 is TGTGCCAGCAGTCCCCCGACTGAGCGGGGCACAGATACGCAGTATTTT. Protein: CASSPPTERGTDTQYF.

The rearrangement links TRBV7-9 to TRBJ2-7, with TRBD2 identical over 8 bases. The V gene end was trimmed by 1 base and the J gene end by 2 bases; junction bases not matched to a gene: 1. The V gene's germline CDR1 is SEHNR and CDR2 FQNEAQ (reference sequence). The CDR3 runs to 14 residues. This CDR3 is CASSLGGGPYEQYF. The CDR3 DNA follows: TGTGCCAGCAGCTTAGGCGGGGGGCCCTACGAGCAGTACTTC.

This clone was counted a few times. The rearrangement links TRBV13 to TRBJ1-2; possible D gene TRBD1, 6 bases. V lost 2 bases, J lost 4 bases, and 11 bases lay in between. The CDR3 runs to 14 residues. The germline V gene has CDR1 PRHDT and CDR2 FYEKMQ (reference sequence). The CDR3 loop reads CASSLPGAGYGYTF. For the CDR3, the DNA is TGTGCCAGCAGCTTACCAGGGGCGGGCTATGGCTACACCTTC.

This rearrangement joins TRBV19 to TRBJ1-3; TRBD1 is a possible D gene (5 bases). The germline gives CDR1 LNHDA, CDR2 SQIVND (reference sequence). Between the trimmed V and J ends, which lost 3 bases and 2 bases, there was a span of 11 bases. The CDR3 is 15 residues long. The chain's CDR3 is CASSIHAGPGNTIYF. CDR3 DNA sequence: TGTGCCAGTAGTATCCACGCAGGGCCTGGAAACACCATATATTTT.

This chain links TRBV9 with TRBJ2-1; 8 bases line up with TRBD2. Germline V gene lookup returns CDR1 SGDLS and CDR2 YYNGEE. The CDR3 spans 13 residues. With 6 bases clipped from V and 9 bases from J, the junction kept 8 bases outside the gene matches. This CDR3 reads CASNRAGVGEQFF. CDR3 nucleotide sequence: TGTGCCAGCAACCGAGCGGGGGTGGGTGAGCAGTTCTTC.

The sample holds one count of this clone. The chain joins TRBV6-5 to TRBJ2-1, with 9 bases fitting TRBD1. J was trimmed by 3 bases and V by 6 bases; bases with no gene match: 6. This CDR3 is 15 amino acids long. Germline V gene data show CDR1 as MNHEY and CDR2 as SVGAGI. The CDR3 sequence: CASRSGTGFYNEQFF. The CDR3 DNA is TGTGCCAGCAGGAGCGGGACAGGGTTCTACAATGAGCAGTTCTTC.

This clone has just a few counts. The genes are TRBV19 and TRBJ1-5, with D uncertain. CDR3 length equals 13 residues. Germline CDR1 LNHDA, CDR2 SQIVND (reference sequence). V lost 3 bases and J lost 7, with 10 bases in between. Here the CDR3 DNA reads TGTGCCAGTAGTATTGGGGTAGAGCAGCCCCAGCATTTT. Protein: CASSIGVEQPQHF.

This chain joins TRBV5-5 and TRBJ1-2; D is ambiguous. Per the germline V gene, CDR1 is SGHKS and CDR2 is YYEKEE (reference sequence). The germline V and J ends were trimmed by 4 bases and 2 bases, with 9 bases remaining between them. The CDR3 has 13 residues. Here the CDR3 reads CASSLDGNYGYTF. In DNA, the CDR3 is TGTGCCAGCAGCCTGGACGGAAACTATGGCTACACCTTC.

This clone has more than one count but fewer than ten. J is TRBJ2-3 and V is TRBV6-1; the D is unclear. The CDR3 is made up of 14 amino acids. V dropped 1 base and J dropped 3 bases, with 8 bases sitting between them. Germline CDR1 is MNHNS and CDR2 is SASEGT. The CDR3 nucleotides read TGTGCCAGCAGTGAAGGGGTCGCGACAGATACGCAGTATTTT. Protein product: CASSEGVATDTQYF.

This clone came up once. The rearrangement links TRBV5-1 to TRBJ2-1; D might be TRBD1 or TRBD2, each matching 5 bases. Germline loops: CDR1 SGHRS, CDR2 YFSETQ. V shed 4 bases and J shed 4 bases, with 12 bases lying between them. The CDR3 has 14 residues. This chain's CDR3 is CASSLGTQYNEQFF. The CDR3, as DNA: TGCGCCAGCAGCCTGGGGACGCAATACAATGAGCAGTTCTTC.

A single count supports this clone. The V call is TRBV27, the J call TRBJ2-6; D unclear. V lost 8 bases to trimming and J lost 2 bases, with 10 bases between them. CDR1 is MNHEY and CDR2 is SMNVEV in the germline V gene (reference sequence). The CDR3 has 14 residues. The CDR3 loop reads CASPGYTGANVLTF. DNA of the CDR3: TGTGCCAGCCCCGGGTACACTGGGGCCAACGTCCTGACTTTC.

This chain connects TRBV7-8 to TRBJ1-2; 8 bases are shared with TRBD1. From germline, CDR1 is SGHVS and CDR2 FQNEAQ. This CDR3 spans 15 amino acids. V trimming: 1 base; J trimming: 5 bases; junction bases outside the gene matches: 6. For the CDR3, the DNA is TGTGCCAGCAGCTTAGATGTTGGGACAGGTTATGGCTACACCTTC. It translates to CASSLDVGTGYGYTF.

This chain joins TRBV7-3 and TRBJ1-1, with 10 nucleotides matching TRBD1. V shed 5 bases, J shed 5 bases, and the junction held 5 bases outside the gene matches. CDR3 length: 14 residues. In germline, CDR1 is SGHTA, CDR2 FQGTGA. CDR3: CASSPGTGATEAFF. The CDR3 bases are TGTGCCAGCAGCCCCGGGACAGGGGCGACTGAAGCTTTCTTT.

CDR3 amino acids: CASSRGQNYEQYF. DNA for the CDR3: TGCGCCAGCAGCAGGGGACAGAACTACGAGCAGTACTTC. V gene TRBV5-1 combines with J gene TRBJ2-7, with TRBD1 matching over 7 bases. With V trimmed by 4 bases and J by 3 bases, 4 bases remained unmatched. CDR3 length: 13 residues. Germline CDR1 reads SGHRS; CDR2 reads YFSETQ.

J is TRBJ1-2 and V is TRBV7-9; TRBD1 matches at 11 bases. This CDR3 region has 14 residues. V dropped 5 bases and J dropped 7; count of bases not matched to a gene: 6. The germline V gene encodes CDR1 SEHNR and CDR2 FQNEAQ (reference sequence). This CDR3 reads CASSHRTGGVGYTF. Written as DNA, the CDR3 is TGTGCCAGCAGCCATAGGACAGGGGGCGTTGGCTACACCTTC.

The V call is TRBV19, the J call TRBJ1-1, with D perhaps TRBD1 (5 bases). The germline V gene encodes CDR1 LNHDA and CDR2 SQIVND (reference sequence). This CDR3 spans 13 amino acids. V gave up 9 bases and J gave up 1 base, with 12 bases separating them. This chain's CDR3 is CASRVQENTEAFF. In nucleotides, the CDR3 is TGTGCCAGCAGAGTACAGGAGAACACTGAAGCTTTCTTT.

The chain joins TRBV7-2 to TRBJ2-5, with 7 bases lining up with TRBD2. The DNA end lines up better with TRBJ2-7; the J call may be wrong. Germline V gene data show CDR1 as SGHTA and CDR2 as FQGNSA. This CDR3 has 17 amino acids. CDR3 loop: CASSSRGGGPTGYEQYF. The CDR3 nucleotides read TGTGCCAGCAGCTCTCGAGGCGGGGGACCAACGGGCTACGAGCAGTACTTC.

V usage is TRBV7-2 and J usage is TRBJ2-3; 9 bases align to TRBD2. V was clipped by 4 bases and J by 0 bases; unmatched bases: 5. CDR1 SGHTA and CDR2 FQGNSA come from the germline V gene. The CDR3 contains 16 residues. CDR3 amino acids: CASSSRRGGSTDTQYF. As DNA, the CDR3 is TGTGCCAGCAGCTCGAGGCGGGGGGGAAGCACAGATACGCAGTATTTT.

V and J are TRBV9 and TRBJ2-3; perhaps TRBD2 as D (5 bases). The V end was cut by 6 bases, the J end by 2 bases, with 13 bases between. The CDR3 contains 14 residues. Germline V CDR1 and CDR2: SGDLS, YYNGEE. The CDR3 reads CASTLSGNTDTQYF. The CDR3 DNA is TGTGCCAGCACCTTAAGCGGAAACACAGATACGCAGTATTTT.

CDR3 bases: TGTGCCAGCAGTTTCCCCCCCGGGGAGGATAGCAATCAGCCCCAGCATTTT. It translates to CASSFPPGEDSNQPQHF. This chain links TRBV28 with TRBJ1-5, with D hard to call. The CDR3 consists of 17 residues. In germline, CDR1 is MDHEN, CDR2 SYDVKM. Trimming shortened V by 3 bases and J by 0 bases, and 15 bases separated the two germline ends.